These T cell receptor beta chains were read from a single sample in a study of OX40 agonist ivuxolimab in advanced cancers. Sequencing used immunoSEQ multiplex PCR; TCRdb keeps in-frame clones, though not all of them. Of 25,000 to 30,000 clones in the sample, 79% were seen once. The sequencing here drew on CD4+ or CD8+ T cells sorted from blood, taken in a trial of the OX40 agonist ivuxolimab. These receptors were collected from an adult with an advanced solid tumor such as melanoma, head and neck, liver or kidney cancer. CDR3s include the opening cysteine and the closing phenylalanine or tryptophan. Fields, in order: V gene, D gene, J gene, clone size, CDR3 protein, CDR3 DNA. D genes are given only for firm matches. Clone sizes are given selectively: once, few, many, or a class where the clone is expanded.

v_gene: TRBV27; d_gene: -; j_gene: TRBJ2-1; abundance: -; CDR3aa: CASSLYGGPQFF; CDR3nt: TGTGCCAGCAGCCTGTACGGGGGGCCGCAGTTCTTC
v_gene: TRBV7-8; d_gene: -; j_gene: TRBJ1-5; abundance: -; CDR3aa: CASSQNQGRQHF; CDR3nt: TGTGCCAGCAGCCAGAATCAGGGGCGCCAGCATTTT
v_gene: TRBV6-6; d_gene: -; j_gene: TRBJ1-2; abundance: medium-sized; CDR3aa: CASSYSAGPYGYTF; CDR3nt: TGTGCCAGCAGTTACTCGGCAGGGCCCTATGGCTACACCTTC
v_gene: TRBV4-2; d_gene: -; j_gene: TRBJ1-1; abundance: few; CDR3aa: CASSQDWGYSGTEAFF; CDR3nt: TGTGCCAGCAGCCAAGATTGGGGTTACTCGGGCACTGAAGCTTTCTTT
v_gene: TRBV11-2; d_gene: TRBD1; j_gene: TRBJ1-2; abundance: -; CDR3aa: CASSLRTGPSVGYTF; CDR3nt: TGTGCCAGCAGCCTCAGGACAGGGCCTTCGGTCGGCTACACCTTC
v_gene: TRBV7-9; d_gene: -; j_gene: TRBJ1-4; abundance: -; CDR3aa: CASSSVGGFNEKLFF; CDR3nt: TGTGCCAGCAGCTCGGTCGGGGGCTTTAATGAAAAACTGTTTTTT
v_gene: TRBV21-1; d_gene: -; j_gene: TRBJ1-1; abundance: -; CDR3aa: CASSRAVATHRTEAFF; CDR3nt: TGTGCCAGCAGCAGGGCGGTAGCTACACATCGCACTGAAGCTTTCTTT
v_gene: TRBV7-2; d_gene: TRBD1; j_gene: TRBJ2-7; abundance: -; CDR3aa: CASSQTGTEQYF; CDR3nt: TGTGCCAGCAGCCAGACAGGGACCGAGCAGTACTTC
v_gene: TRBV4-1; d_gene: -; j_gene: TRBJ1-1; abundance: medium-sized; CDR3aa: CASSRGPEVDTEAFF; CDR3nt: TGCGCCAGCAGCCGTGGACCGGAGGTGGACACTGAAGCTTTCTTT
v_gene: TRBV28; d_gene: TRBD1; j_gene: TRBJ1-6; abundance: -; CDR3aa: CASRGTGGNSPLHF; CDR3nt: TGTGCCAGCAGGGGGACAGGGGGGAATTCACCCCTCCACTTT
v_gene: TRBV7-9; d_gene: -; j_gene: TRBJ2-5; abundance: -; CDR3aa: CASSFGAEETQYF; CDR3nt: TGTGCCAGCAGCTTTGGGGCCGAAGAGACCCAGTACTTC
v_gene: TRBV6-1; d_gene: -; j_gene: TRBJ1-1; abundance: -; CDR3aa: CASSEQRGSTEAFF; CDR3nt: TGTGCCAGCAGTGAACAACGGGGGTCAACTGAAGCTTTCTTT
v_gene: TRBV4-1; d_gene: -; j_gene: TRBJ2-5; abundance: -; CDR3aa: CASSQPGSIQETQYF; CDR3nt: TGCGCCAGCAGCCAACCCGGCTCTATTCAAGAGACCCAGTACTTC
v_gene: TRBV7-9; d_gene: TRBD1; j_gene: TRBJ1-2; abundance: -; CDR3aa: CASSSGQGYGYTF; CDR3nt: TGTGCCAGCAGCTCCGGACAGGGCTATGGCTACACCTTC
v_gene: TRBV6-1; d_gene: -; j_gene: TRBJ1-4; abundance: -; CDR3aa: CASRPRANEKLFF; CDR3nt: TGTGCCAGCAGGCCTAGAGCTAATGAAAAACTGTTTTTT
v_gene: TRBV5-1; d_gene: TRBD2; j_gene: TRBJ2-7; abundance: -; CDR3aa: CASSLAGGLADEQYF; CDR3nt: TGCGCCAGCAGCTTGGCCGGGGGACTAGCCGACGAGCAGTACTTC
v_gene: TRBV10-1; d_gene: -; j_gene: TRBJ1-3; abundance: -; CDR3aa: CASSLGNTIYF; CDR3nt: TGCGCCAGCAGCCTTGGAAACACCATATATTTT
v_gene: TRBV6-6; d_gene: TRBD1; j_gene: TRBJ1-1; abundance: -; CDR3aa: CASSYGQGGNTEAFF; CDR3nt: TGTGCCAGCAGTTATGGACAGGGTGGGAACACTGAAGCTTTCTTT
v_gene: TRBV23-1; d_gene: TRBD1; j_gene: TRBJ1-2; abundance: -; CDR3aa: CASRKQGNYGYTF; CDR3nt: TGCGCCAGCAGGAAACAGGGGAACTATGGCTACACCTTC
v_gene: TRBV5-5; d_gene: -; j_gene: TRBJ2-2; abundance: -; CDR3aa: CASSAGPLNTGELFF; CDR3nt: TGTGCCAGCAGCGCAGGGCCACTGAACACCGGGGAGCTGTTTTTT
v_gene: TRBV6-5; d_gene: -; j_gene: TRBJ1-2; abundance: few; CDR3aa: CASSYSAGPYGYTF; CDR3nt: TGTGCCAGCAGTTACTCGGCAGGGCCCTATGGCTACACCTTC
v_gene: TRBV2; d_gene: -; j_gene: TRBJ2-5; abundance: -; CDR3aa: CASRPGTVETQYF; CDR3nt: TGTGCCAGCAGACCGGGGACCGTGGAGACCCAGTACTTC
v_gene: TRBV5-6; d_gene: -; j_gene: TRBJ1-1; abundance: once; CDR3aa: CASSLTGKTEAFF; CDR3nt: TGTGCCAGCAGCTTGACAGGGAAGACTGAAGCTTTCTTT
v_gene: TRBV6-5; d_gene: -; j_gene: TRBJ1-2; abundance: -; CDR3aa: CASSYSGQGTRGYTF; CDR3nt: TGTGCCAGCAGTTACTCGGGGCAAGGGACACGTGGCTACACCTTC
v_gene: TRBV6-1; d_gene: TRBD1; j_gene: TRBJ2-7; abundance: -; CDR3aa: CASAPGQGYEQYF; CDR3nt: TGTGCCAGCGCACCGGGACAGGGCTACGAGCAGTACTTC
v_gene: TRBV13; d_gene: -; j_gene: TRBJ2-7; abundance: few; CDR3aa: CASSSDRISSYEQYF; CDR3nt: TGTGCCAGCAGCTCCGACAGGATATCGTCCTACGAGCAGTACTTC
v_gene: TRBV10-1; d_gene: -; j_gene: TRBJ1-2; abundance: once; CDR3aa: CASSGSVGTSNYGYTF; CDR3nt: TGCGCCAGCAGTGGGTCTGTGGGCACCTCTAACTATGGCTACACCTTC
v_gene: TRBV7-9; d_gene: TRBD2; j_gene: TRBJ2-7; abundance: -; CDR3aa: CASSPPIAGLSYEQYF; CDR3nt: TGTGCCAGCAGCCCCCCTATAGCGGGACTTTCCTACGAGCAGTACTTC
v_gene: TRBV10-3; d_gene: -; j_gene: TRBJ2-6; abundance: once; CDR3aa: CAISAVTGTQGTGANVLTF; CDR3nt: TGTGCCATCAGTGCCGTCACGGGGACCCAGGGGACTGGGGCCAACGTCCTGACTTTC
v_gene: TRBV14; d_gene: TRBD1; j_gene: TRBJ2-7; abundance: -; CDR3aa: CASSIRDRGFYEQYF; CDR3nt: TGTGCCAGCAGCATCCGGGACAGGGGATTCTACGAGCAGTACTTC
v_gene: TRBV30; d_gene: -; j_gene: TRBJ2-7; abundance: -; CDR3aa: CAWSVQASSYEQYF; CDR3nt: TGTGCCTGGAGTGTACAGGCTAGTTCCTACGAGCAGTACTTC
v_gene: TRBV27; d_gene: TRBD2; j_gene: TRBJ2-1; abundance: -; CDR3aa: CASSMRTSLYNEQFF; CDR3nt: TGTGCCAGCAGTATGCGGACTAGCCTATACAATGAGCAGTTCTTC